The source of this T cell receptor beta chain is a study of T cells in Graves' hyperthyroidism and ophthalmopathy (dated by TCRdb to the late 2010s). Looking at the study overall: Peripheral blood was sampled at the time of initial diagnosis, prior to any treatment. TCR V-J signatures able to tell the groups apart were searched for in a discovery cohort of some 97 patients, of whom around 43 had Graves' ophthalmopathy and more than 55 had stable Graves' hyperthyroidism. An independent validation cohort of under 20 hyperthyroidism patients and over 15 patients who later progressed to ophthalmopathy tested prospective prediction of ophthalmopathy. The roughly 91 discovery patients were randomly split 7:3 into training and test sets. In addition, the study compared T-cell repertoires in thyroid tissue and in blood from roughly six Graves' hyperthyroidism patients. After sampling, hyperthyroidism patients received methimazole starting at 30 mg daily, and ophthalmopathy patients received high-dose intravenous methylprednisolone. TCR Vbeta CDR3 sequencing of some 140 peripheral blood samples (under 45 ophthalmopathy, 70 to 85 hyperthyroidism and approximately 17 progressor patients) is reported in the paper. The paper as a whole reports these results and caveats: Most expanded thyroid clonotypes (frequency above 0.001) were also found in blood, which suggests that blood repertoires may mirror thyroid immune responses. Sample size was not statistically predetermined, and investigators were not blinded to group allocation. Ophthalmopathy was separated from stable hyperthyroidism by a 13 V-J signature model, with around 90% sensitivity and 81% to 83% specificity obtained in cross-validation and 80%/75% obtained in testing. In validation, progression to ophthalmopathy was predicted by the model with nearly 71% sensitivity and about 72% specificity, a median of 6.5 months before onset.

The TCR beta CDR3 regions were amplified from the RNA transcripts. The TCR CDR3 was subjected to a first round of RT-PCR using the HTBI primer set and the Qiagen OneStep RT-PCR kit. Libraries were constructed in a second round of multiplex PCR, after which size selection and purification were performed. Paired-end sequencing of the libraries was performed with 100 bp reads on an Illumina HiSeq2000. Processing in the source paper ran as follows. SOAPnuke was used to process the raw data, removing reads that contained adapters or uncalled bases, had a mean Phred below 15, or lacked an exact match to the constant primer or identifier. COPE v1.2.5 was used to merge high-quality paired reads, and clonotypes were defined as unique nucleotide sequences. MiTCR v1.1 was used to align the clonotypes against IMGT TRBV, TRBD and TRBJ reference segments. The analysis included only V-J combinations with a frequency above 0.0001, which together covered around 99% of the repertoires. The TCS score was defined as the ratio of F50 (clonal expansion) to E x V (chaos), calculated using BLOSUM62-based TCRdist between CDR3 peptides within each V-J. Welch's t-statistics and random forest reduced around 510 V-J features to 10 to 15, which were used in a naive Bayes classifier (R e1071). The public reads were quality trimmed at Q25 with fastp and then assembled into clones with MiXCR by TCRdb, keeping productive beta chains. Rows are combined by CDR3 protein, so each entry shows the most common genes and DNA. V and J calls and clone size were set by TCRdb, not the authors. The sample table shows about 640,000 distinct CDR3 sequences, and more than 20% are seen once. The leading ten clones occupy more than 30% of the sample.

The CDR3 runs 16 amino acids, cysteine and phenylalanine included. CDR3 DNA is the only sequence kept; it has 48 bases, read in frame from the first base. V gives up 4 bases and J gives up 2 bases, and the segment between their germline ends measures 18 bases. From a lookup of the germline V gene (reference sequence), CDR1 and CDR2 are LGHDT and YNNKEL. There are a few counts of this clonotype. Its antigen is not yet known. Within one base of it there is no much larger clone, and no base qualities were kept. Moderately to severely active disease, a Clinical Activity Score of at least 3, a NOSPECS grade of at least 4, and a duration under 3 months were present in ophthalmopathy patients. Any patient with an uncontrolled infection, another autoimmune disease, pregnancy or lactation was excluded. Diagnoses relied on clinical symptoms, serum thyroxine and TRAb, thyroid ultrasound and orbital computed tomography. PBMCs were separated from around 9.1 ml of fresh peripheral blood using Ficoll-Paque density gradient centrifugation. Total RNA was extracted using Trizol reagent, and RNA quality was assessed on an Agilent 2100 Bioanalyzer.

The sequenced material came from blood. The chain is encoded by TRBV3-1 joined to TRBJ2-7, with TRBD1 as a weak D call on 6 bases. The receptor was derived from a young man with Graves' ophthalmopathy. CDR3 sequence: CASSLSVLQGAYEQYF. Read as DNA, the sequence is TGTGCCAGCAGCCTAAGTGTGTTACAGGGAGCCTACGAGCAGTACTTC.